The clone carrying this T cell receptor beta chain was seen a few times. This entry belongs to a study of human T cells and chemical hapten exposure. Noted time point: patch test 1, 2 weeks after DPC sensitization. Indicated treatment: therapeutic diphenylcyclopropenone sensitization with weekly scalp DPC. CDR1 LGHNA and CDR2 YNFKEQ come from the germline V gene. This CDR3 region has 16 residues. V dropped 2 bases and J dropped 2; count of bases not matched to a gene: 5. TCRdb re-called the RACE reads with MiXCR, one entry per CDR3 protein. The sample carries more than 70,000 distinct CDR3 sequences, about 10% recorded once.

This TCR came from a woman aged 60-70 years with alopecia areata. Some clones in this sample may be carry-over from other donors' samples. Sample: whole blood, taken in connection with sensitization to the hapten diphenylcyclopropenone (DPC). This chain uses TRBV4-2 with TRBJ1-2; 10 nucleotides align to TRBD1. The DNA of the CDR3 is TGTGCCAGCAGCCAACCTACGACAGGGGGCAACTATGGCTACACCTTC. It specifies CASSQPTTGGNYGYTF.